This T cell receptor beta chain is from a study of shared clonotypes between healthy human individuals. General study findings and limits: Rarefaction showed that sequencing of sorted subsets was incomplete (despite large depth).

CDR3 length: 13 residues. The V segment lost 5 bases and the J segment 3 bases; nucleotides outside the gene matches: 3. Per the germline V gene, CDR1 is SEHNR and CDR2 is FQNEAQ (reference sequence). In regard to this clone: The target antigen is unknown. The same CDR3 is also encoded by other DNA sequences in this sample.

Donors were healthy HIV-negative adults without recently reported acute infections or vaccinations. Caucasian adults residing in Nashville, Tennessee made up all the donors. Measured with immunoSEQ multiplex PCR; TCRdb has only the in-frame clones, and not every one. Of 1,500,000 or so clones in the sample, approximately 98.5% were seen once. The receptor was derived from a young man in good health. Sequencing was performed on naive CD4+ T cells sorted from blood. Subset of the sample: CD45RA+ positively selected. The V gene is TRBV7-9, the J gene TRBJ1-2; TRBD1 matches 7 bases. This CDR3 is CASSPGTDYGYTF. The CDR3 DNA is TGTGCCAGCAGCCCTGGGACAGACTATGGCTACACCTTC.